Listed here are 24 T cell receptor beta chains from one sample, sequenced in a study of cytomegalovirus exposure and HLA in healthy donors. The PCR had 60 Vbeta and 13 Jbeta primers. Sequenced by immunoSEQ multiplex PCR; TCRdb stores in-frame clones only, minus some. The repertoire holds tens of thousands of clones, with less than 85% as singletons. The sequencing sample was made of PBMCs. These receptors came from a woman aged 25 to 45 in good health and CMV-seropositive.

The CDR3 region is CALRGTVYNEQFF. Here the CDR3 DNA reads TGTGCCCTAAGGGGGACAGTCTACAATGAGCAGTTCTTC. The chain recombines TRBV30 with TRBJ2-1, with 7 bases aligning to TRBD1. V gave up 8 bases and J gave up 3 bases; unmatched junction bases: 7. Germline CDR1 is GTSNPN and CDR2 is SVGIG (reference sequence). The CDR3 extends over 13 amino acids.

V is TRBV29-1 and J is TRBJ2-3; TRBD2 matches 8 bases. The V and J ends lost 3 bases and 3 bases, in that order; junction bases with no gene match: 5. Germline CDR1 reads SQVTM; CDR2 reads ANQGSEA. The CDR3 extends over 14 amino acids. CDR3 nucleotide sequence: TGCAGCGTTGAGGCGGGAGGTGGGACAGATACGCAGTATTTT. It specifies CSVEAGGGTDTQYF.

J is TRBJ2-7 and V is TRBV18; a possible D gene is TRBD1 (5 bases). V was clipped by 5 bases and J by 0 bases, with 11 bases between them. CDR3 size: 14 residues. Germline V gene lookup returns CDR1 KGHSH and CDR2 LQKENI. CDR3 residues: CASSSTGSSYEQYF. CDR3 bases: TGTGCCAGCTCATCTACAGGCAGCTCCTACGAGCAGTACTTC.

CDR3 protein: CASSFGEPNEKLFF. CDR3 bases: TGCGCCAGCAGCTTCGGGGAACCTAATGAAAAACTGTTTTTT. The V gene is TRBV5-1, the J gene TRBJ1-4; no clear D gene. The CDR3 is 14 residues long. Trimming cost V 2 bases and J 3 bases, with 8 bases left between them. Germline V gives CDR1 SGHRS, CDR2 YFSETQ.

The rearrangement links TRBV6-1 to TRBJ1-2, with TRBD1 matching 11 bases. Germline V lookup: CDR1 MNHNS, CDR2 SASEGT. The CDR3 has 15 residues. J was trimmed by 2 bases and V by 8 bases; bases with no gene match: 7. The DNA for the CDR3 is TGTGCCAGCCAACGGGGACAGGGGGGGAACTATGGCTACACCTTC. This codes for CASQRGQGGNYGYTF.

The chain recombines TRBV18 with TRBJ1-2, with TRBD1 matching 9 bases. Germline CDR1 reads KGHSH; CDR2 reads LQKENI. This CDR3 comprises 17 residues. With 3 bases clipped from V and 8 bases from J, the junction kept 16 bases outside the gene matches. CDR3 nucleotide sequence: TGTGCCAGCTCACCTCAAACGACCGGGACAGGGCTAAAAGGCTACACCTTC. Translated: CASSPQTTGTGLKGYTF. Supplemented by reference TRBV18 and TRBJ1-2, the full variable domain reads NAGVMQNPRHLVRRRGQEARLRCSPMKGHSHVYWYRQLPEEGLKFMVYLQKENIIDESGMPKERFSAEFPKEGPSILRIQQVVRGDSAAYFCASSPQTTGTGLKGYTFGSGTRLTVV.

The CDR3 loop is CASSYSRQVTYEQYF. As DNA, the CDR3 is TGTGCCAGCAGTTACTCTCGACAGGTTACCTACGAGCAGTACTTC. The rearrangement uses TRBV6-5 and TRBJ2-7; maybe TRBD1 (6 bases). In germline, CDR1 is MNHEY, CDR2 SVGAGI. The CDR3 loop spans 15 amino acids. The ends were cut back, 0 bases at V and 2 bases at J, with 11 bases in the middle.

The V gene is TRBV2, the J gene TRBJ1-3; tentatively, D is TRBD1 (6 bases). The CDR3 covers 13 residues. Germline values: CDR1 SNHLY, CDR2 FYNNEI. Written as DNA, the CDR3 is TGTGCAACCAACAGGGCAGACGGAAACACCATATATTTT. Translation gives CATNRADGNTIYF. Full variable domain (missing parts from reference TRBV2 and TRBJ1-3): EPEVTQTPSHQVTQMGQEVILRCVPISNHLYFYWYRQILGQKVEFLVSFYNNEISEKSEIFDDQFSVERPDGSNFTLKIRSTKLEDSAMYFCATNRADGNTIYFGEGSWLTVV.

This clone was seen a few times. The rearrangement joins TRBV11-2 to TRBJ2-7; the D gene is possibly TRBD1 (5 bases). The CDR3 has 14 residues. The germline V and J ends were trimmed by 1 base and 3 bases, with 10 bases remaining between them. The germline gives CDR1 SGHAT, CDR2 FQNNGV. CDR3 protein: CASSLAGSDYEQYF. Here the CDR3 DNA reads TGTGCCAGCAGCTTAGCAGGGTCGGACTACGAGCAGTACTTC.

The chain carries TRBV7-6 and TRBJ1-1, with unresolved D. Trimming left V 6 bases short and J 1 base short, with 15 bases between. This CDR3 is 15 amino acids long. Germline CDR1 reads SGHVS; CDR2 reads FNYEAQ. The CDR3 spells CASSRRIGRNTEAFF. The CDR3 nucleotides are TGTGCCAGCAGTCGAAGGATAGGGAGGAACACTGAAGCTTTCTTT. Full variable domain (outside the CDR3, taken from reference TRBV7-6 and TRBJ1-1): GAGVSQSPRYKVTKRGQDVALRCDPISGHVSLYWYRQALGQGPEFLTYFNYEAQQDKSGLPNDRFSAERPEGSISTLTIQRTEQRDSAMYRCASSRRIGRNTEAFFGQGTRLTVV.

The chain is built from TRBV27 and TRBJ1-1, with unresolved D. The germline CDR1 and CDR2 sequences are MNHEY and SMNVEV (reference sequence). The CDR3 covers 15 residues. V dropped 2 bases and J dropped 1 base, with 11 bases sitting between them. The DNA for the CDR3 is TGTGCCAGCAGTTTAAAACGGGGAACGAACACTGAAGCTTTCTTT. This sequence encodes CASSLKRGTNTEAFF.

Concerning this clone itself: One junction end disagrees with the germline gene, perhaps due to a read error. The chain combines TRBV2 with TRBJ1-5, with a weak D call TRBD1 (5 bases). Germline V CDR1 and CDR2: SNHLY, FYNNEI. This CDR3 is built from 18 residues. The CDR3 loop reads CASSEALFGARGNQPQHF. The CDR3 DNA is TGTGCCAGCAGTGAAGCGCTTTTTGGGGCGCGGGGCAATCAACCCCAGCATTTT.

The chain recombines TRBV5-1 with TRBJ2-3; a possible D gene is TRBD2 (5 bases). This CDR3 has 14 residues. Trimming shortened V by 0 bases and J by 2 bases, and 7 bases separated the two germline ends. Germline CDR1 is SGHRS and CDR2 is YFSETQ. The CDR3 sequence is CASSLGGNTDTQYF. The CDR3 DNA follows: TGCGCCAGCAGCTTGGGAGGGAACACAGATACGCAGTATTTT.

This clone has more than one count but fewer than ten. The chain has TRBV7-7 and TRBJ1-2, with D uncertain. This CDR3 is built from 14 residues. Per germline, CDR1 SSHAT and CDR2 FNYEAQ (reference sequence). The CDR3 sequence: CARESRDFSIGYTF. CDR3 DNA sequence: TGTGCTAGGGAATCGAGGGATTTTTCCATTGGCTACACCTTC.

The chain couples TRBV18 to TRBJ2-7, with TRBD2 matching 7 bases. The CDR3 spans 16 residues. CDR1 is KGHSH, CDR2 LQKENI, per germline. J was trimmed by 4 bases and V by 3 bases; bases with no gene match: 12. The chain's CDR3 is CASSPRPGTTDYEQYF. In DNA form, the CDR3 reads TGTGCCAGCTCACCCCGCCCCGGGACTACTGATTACGAGCAGTACTTC.

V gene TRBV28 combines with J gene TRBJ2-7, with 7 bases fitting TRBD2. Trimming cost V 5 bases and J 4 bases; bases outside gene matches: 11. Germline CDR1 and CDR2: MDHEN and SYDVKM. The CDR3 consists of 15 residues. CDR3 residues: CASSPLGGRGYEQYF. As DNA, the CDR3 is TGTGCCAGCAGTCCCCTTGGCGGGAGAGGGTACGAGCAGTACTTC.

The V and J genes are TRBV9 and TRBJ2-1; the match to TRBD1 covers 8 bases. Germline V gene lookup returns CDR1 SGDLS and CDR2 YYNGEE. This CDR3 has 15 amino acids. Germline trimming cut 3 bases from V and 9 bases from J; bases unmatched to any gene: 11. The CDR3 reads CASSAETGAAGEQFF. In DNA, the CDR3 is TGTGCCAGCAGCGCCGAGACAGGGGCGGCCGGTGAGCAGTTCTTC.

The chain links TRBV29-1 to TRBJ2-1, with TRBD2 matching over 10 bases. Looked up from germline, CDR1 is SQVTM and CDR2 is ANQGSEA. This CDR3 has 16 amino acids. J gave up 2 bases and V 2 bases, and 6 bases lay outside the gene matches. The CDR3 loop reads CSVELGGLAPYNEQFF. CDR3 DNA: TGCAGCGTTGAATTGGGGGGACTAGCGCCCTACAATGAGCAGTTCTTC.

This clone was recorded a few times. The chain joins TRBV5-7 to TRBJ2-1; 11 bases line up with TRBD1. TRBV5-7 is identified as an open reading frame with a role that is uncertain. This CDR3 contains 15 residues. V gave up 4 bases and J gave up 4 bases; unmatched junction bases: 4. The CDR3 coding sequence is TGTGCCAGCAGCCGGACAGGGGGCGAATACAATGAGCAGTTCTTC. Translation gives CASSRTGGEYNEQFF.

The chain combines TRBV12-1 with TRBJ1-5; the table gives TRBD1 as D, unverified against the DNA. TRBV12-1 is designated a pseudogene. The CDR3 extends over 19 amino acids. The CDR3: CASTYHDRGEILKNQPQHF. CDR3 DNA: TGTGCCAGCACCTACCACGACAGGGGCGAGATCCTCAAGAATCAGCCCCAGCATTTT.

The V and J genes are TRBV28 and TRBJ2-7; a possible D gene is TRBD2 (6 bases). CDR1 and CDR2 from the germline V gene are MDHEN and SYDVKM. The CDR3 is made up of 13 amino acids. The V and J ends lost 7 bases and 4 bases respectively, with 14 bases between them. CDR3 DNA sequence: TGTGCCAGCAACCCGGGACTCAAGTACGAGCAGTACTTC. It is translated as CASNPGLKYEQYF.

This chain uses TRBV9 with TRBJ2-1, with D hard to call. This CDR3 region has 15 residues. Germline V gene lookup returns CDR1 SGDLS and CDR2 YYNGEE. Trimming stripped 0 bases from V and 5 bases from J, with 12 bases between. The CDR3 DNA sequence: TGTGCCAGCAGCGTAGAGTGGGCTATCAACAATGAGCAGTTCTTC. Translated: CASSVEWAINNEQFF.

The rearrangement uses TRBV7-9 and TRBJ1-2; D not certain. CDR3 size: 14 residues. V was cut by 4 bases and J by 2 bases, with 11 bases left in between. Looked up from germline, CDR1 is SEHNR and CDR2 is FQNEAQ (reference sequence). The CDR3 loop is CASSSPGVNYGYTF. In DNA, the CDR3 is TGTGCCAGCAGCTCCCCCGGGGTGAACTATGGCTACACCTTC.

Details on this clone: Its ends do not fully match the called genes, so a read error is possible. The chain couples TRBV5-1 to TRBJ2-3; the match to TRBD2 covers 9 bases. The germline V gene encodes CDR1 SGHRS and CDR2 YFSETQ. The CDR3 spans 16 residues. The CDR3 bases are TGCGCCCGCAGAGGCCCGCTAGCGGGGAGCACAGATACGCAGTATTTT. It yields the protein CARRGPLAGSTDTQYF.